This TCR beta chain was profiled in a study of shared T cell receptors in the human thymus. Assay: immunoSEQ multiplex PCR; the TCRdb copy retains only in-frame clones and omits some. Of 600,000 to 900,000 clones listed, 70% to 90% are singletons. This clone has a single count. Germline-derived CDR1 and CDR2 are SGHDT and YYEEEE. The V gene end was trimmed by 4 bases and the J gene end by 7 bases; junction bases not matched to a gene: 10. The CDR3 runs to 14 residues. A further study also used this sample, focusing on human thymus T cells. That study reports: Donors consisted of healthy Finnish infants (having corrective surgery for congenital heart defects).

The specimen was thymocytes. The clonotype comes from a girl in the first two years of life with a congenital heart defect. The V gene is TRBV5-6, the J gene TRBJ2-7, with 8 bases aligning to TRBD1. The CDR3 bases are TGTGCCAGCAGCCTCCGGGACAGGATAGTTGAGCAGTACTTC. Its protein product is CASSLRDRIVEQYF.